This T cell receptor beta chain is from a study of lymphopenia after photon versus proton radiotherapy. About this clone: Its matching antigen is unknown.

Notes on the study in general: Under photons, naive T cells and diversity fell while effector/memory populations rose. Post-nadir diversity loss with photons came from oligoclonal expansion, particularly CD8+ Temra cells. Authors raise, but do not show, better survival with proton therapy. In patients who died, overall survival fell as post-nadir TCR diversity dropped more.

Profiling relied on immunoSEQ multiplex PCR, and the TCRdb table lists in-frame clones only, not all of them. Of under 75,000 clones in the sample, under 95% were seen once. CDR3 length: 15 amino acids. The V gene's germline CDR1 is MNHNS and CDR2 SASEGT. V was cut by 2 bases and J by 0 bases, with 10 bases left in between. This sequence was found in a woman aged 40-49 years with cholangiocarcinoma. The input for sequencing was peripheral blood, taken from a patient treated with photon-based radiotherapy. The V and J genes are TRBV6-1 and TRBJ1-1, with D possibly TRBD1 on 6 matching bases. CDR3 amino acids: CASSEQGLVNTEAFF. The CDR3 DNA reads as TGTGCCAGCAGTGAACAGGGGTTGGTGAACACTGAAGCTTTCTTT.